The T cell receptor (beta chain) described here comes from a study of cytomegalovirus exposure and HLA in healthy donors. Study outcomes and limitations: Researchers reported that three CMV-associated chains were confirmed in vitro as CMV antigen-specific. According to reports, the classifier identified cytomegalovirus status with high specificity and sensitivity. Most TCR sequences were uncommon, yet certain public TCRs appeared in many donors. Subsequent analysis revealed that first-cohort TCR clusters tended to co-occur in the 120 or so validation repertoires.

The germline V gene encodes CDR1 SGHNT and CDR2 YENEEA. The CDR3 totals 16 residues. V shed 7 bases and J 1 base; nucleotides not matched to a gene: 7. As to this clone: Its antigen remains unknown.

Using immunoSEQ multiplex PCR, the repertoire was profiled, and TCRdb retains in-frame clones only, with some absent. The table has roughly 65,000 clones, about 94% seen once. This chain connects TRBV11-3 to TRBJ1-5; 10 bases fit TRBD1. Sequenced sample: PBMCs. The sequence derives from a man in his late teens or twenties in good health and CMV-seropositive. The CDR3, as DNA: TGTGCCAGCAAGGGAGGGACAGGGGCGAGCAATCAGCCCCAGCATTTT. Amino acid sequence: CASKGGTGASNQPQHF.